A single sample gave rise to the 14 T cell receptor beta chains below, sequenced in a study of identical twins. Using its own MiXCR run on the 5' RACE reads, TCRdb lists one record per CDR3 protein. The table has 690,000 or so distinct CDR3 sequences, around 8.3% seen once; the top ten hold around 0.95%. The data also belong to a second study, concerning yellow fever vaccine responses in identical twins.

The sample consisted of PBMCs. The receptors were sampled from a woman younger than 30 in good health.

The chain joins TRBV27 to TRBJ1-4; 8 nucleotides match TRBD1. This CDR3 region has 14 residues. Germline V gene sequence: CDR1 MNHEY, CDR2 SMNVEV (reference sequence). V lost 6 bases, J lost 4 bases, and 4 bases stayed unmatched. The CDR3 sequence is CASRLDRDNEKLFF. CDR3 nucleotides: TGTGCCAGCAGACTGGACAGGGATAATGAAAAACTGTTTTTT.

This clonotype was seen only a few times. V usage is TRBV6-1 and J usage is TRBJ1-2, with D possibly being TRBD1 (5 bases). The ends were cut back, 5 bases at V and 4 bases at J, with 11 bases in the middle. Germline V lookup: CDR1 MNHNS, CDR2 SASEGT. The CDR3 totals 13 residues. CDR3 in amino acids: CASSPTVTYGYTF. DNA of the CDR3: TGTGCCAGCAGTCCGACAGTTACCTATGGCTACACCTTC.

In its sample, this clonotype was seen many times. This sequence joins TRBV4-1 and TRBJ2-5; TRBD2 aligns across 7 bases. Germline V gives CDR1 MGHRA, CDR2 YSYEKL. The CDR3 is 16 amino acids. Trimming at V came to 0 bases and at J to 4 bases, leaving 8 bases not matched to a gene. CDR3 nucleotides: TGCGCCAGCAGCCAAGAGGGAGGGGTGAGTCGAGAGACCCAGTACTTC. Amino acids: CASSQEGGVSRETQYF.

This clonotype was recorded at least ten times. The rearrangement uses TRBV28 and TRBJ1-2; D is possibly TRBD1 (6 bases). Trimming shortened V by 4 bases and J by 2 bases, and 17 bases separated the two germline ends. The CDR3 runs 16 residues. Germline CDR1 is MDHEN and CDR2 is SYDVKM. CDR3 sequence: CASSSTPGVINYGYTF. The CDR3 DNA follows: TGTGCCAGCAGTTCCACCCCAGGGGTGATAAACTATGGCTACACCTTC.

The J gene is TRBJ2-1, the V gene TRBV20-1; 11 bases align to TRBD2. V gave up 0 bases and J gave up 6 bases; unmatched junction bases: 10. The germline V gene encodes CDR1 DFQATT and CDR2 SNEGSKA (reference sequence). CDR3 length equals 17 residues. This CDR3 reads CSARDPFTSGSPNEQFF. The CDR3 DNA reads as TGCAGTGCTAGAGATCCTTTCACTAGCGGGAGTCCCAATGAGCAGTTCTTC.

The chain uses TRBV10-3 and TRBJ2-1; 13 bases agree with TRBD2. This CDR3 comprises 15 residues. The J segment lost 8 bases and the V segment lost 6 bases, leaving 7 bases of the junction unmatched. Per the germline V gene, CDR1 is ENHRY and CDR2 is SYGVKD. CDR3 nucleotide sequence: TGTGCCATCAGAGAGACTAGCGGGAGGCTTGATGAGCAGTTCTTC. This sequence encodes CAIRETSGRLDEQFF.

The rearrangement joins TRBV11-2 to TRBJ2-2; no definite D call. V lost 7 bases, J lost 0 bases, and 12 bases lay in between. The CDR3 runs to 15 residues. Germline V gene lookup returns CDR1 SGHAT and CDR2 FQNNGV. The CDR3 DNA follows: TGTGCCAGCAATCTACTTGGGACGAACACCGGGGAGCTGTTTTTT. Translated, it gives CASNLLGTNTGELFF.

The chain recombines TRBV6-5 with TRBJ2-7; TRBD2 agrees at 8 bases. Germline lookup yields CDR1 MNHEY and CDR2 SVGAGI. This CDR3 is 17 amino acids long. V was pared by 4 bases and J by 1 base, with 12 bases of the junction left unmatched. The CDR3, as DNA: TGTGCCAGCAGTTCCCACGGAGTGAGCGGGAGTTCCTACGAGCAGTACTTC. Its translation is CASSSHGVSGSSYEQYF.

This clonotype was picked up a small number of times. The V and J genes are TRBV12-5 and TRBJ2-1; tentative D call: TRBD1 (5 bases). This CDR3 has 15 residues. Germline values: CDR1 LGHNT, CDR2 FRNRAP. V shed 4 bases and J shed 0 bases, with 10 bases lying between them. CDR3 DNA sequence: TGTGCTAGTGGTTCAGGACATAGCTCCTACAATGAGCAGTTCTTC. It is translated as CASGSGHSSYNEQFF.

The chain links TRBV7-9 to TRBJ2-7; weak D call: TRBD1 (5 bases). CDR3 length: 13 residues. Germline V gene data show CDR1 as SEHNR and CDR2 as FQNEAQ (reference sequence). V was shortened by 2 bases and J by 5 bases, with 10 bases between the two germline ends. The CDR3 DNA reads TGTGCCAGCAGCTTACAGGGCGTCAACGAGCAGTACTTC. As protein: CASSLQGVNEQYF.

The chain links TRBV6-1 to TRBJ1-5; TRBD1 matches 7 bases. CDR1 and CDR2 from the germline V gene are MNHNS and SASEGT. This CDR3 is 16 amino acids long. J lost 5 bases, V lost 2 bases, and 9 bases had no gene match. CDR3 loop: CASSERYRGRDQPQHF. The CDR3 bases are TGTGCCAGCAGTGAAAGATACAGGGGAAGGGATCAGCCCCAGCATTTT.

This clonotype was counted between two and nine times. The rearrangement joins TRBV14 to TRBJ2-1, with 7 bases matching TRBD2. CDR1 and CDR2 (germline): SGHDN, FVKESK. The CDR3 length is 16 residues. V trimming: 2 bases; J trimming: 5 bases; junction bases outside the gene matches: 9. Here the CDR3 DNA reads TGTGCCAGCAGCCAATCCGGGAGCGGGGCAAACAATGAGCAGTTCTTC. It codes for CASSQSGSGANNEQFF.

This clonotype has more than one count but fewer than ten. This sequence joins TRBV14 and TRBJ1-4; possible D gene TRBD1, 5 bases. V lost 1 base, J lost 5 bases, and 14 bases lay in between. CDR3 size: 16 residues. Germline V gene data show CDR1 as SGHDN and CDR2 as FVKESK. The CDR3 spells CASSQGLPGVNEKLFF. The CDR3 DNA reads TGTGCCAGCAGCCAAGGATTACCGGGGGTAAATGAAAAACTGTTTTTT.

This clonotype was counted at least ten times. The chain is built from TRBV20-1 and TRBJ2-1; D is ambiguous. Germline CDR1 DFQATT, CDR2 SNEGSKA (reference sequence). The CDR3 loop spans 15 amino acids. V lost 2 bases, J lost 0 bases, and 11 bases lay in between. Here the CDR3 reads CSARRRVDSYNEQFF. CDR3 DNA sequence: TGCAGTGCTAGAAGGCGAGTGGACTCCTACAATGAGCAGTTCTTC.